This passage covers 14 T cell receptor beta chains from one sample sequenced in a study of early T cells in non-severe SARS-CoV-2 infection. MiXCR, run by TCRdb on the 5' RACE reads, gives a single entry per CDR3 protein. The data show around 25,000 distinct CDR3 sequences, around 5.1% seen once. Sequenced sample: whole blood. The receptors shown here come from an adult who was a healthcare worker with PCR-confirmed SARS-CoV-2 infection or an uninfected control (not recorded which).

This clonotype was counted ten times or more. V and J are TRBV27 and TRBJ1-6; 7 bases match TRBD1. The ends lost 6 bases at V and 7 bases at J; junction bases unmatched: 9. Germline values: CDR1 MNHEY, CDR2 SMNVEV (reference sequence). The CDR3 runs 15 residues. CDR3 sequence reads: CASSLSGGANSPLHF. The CDR3 DNA follows: TGTGCCAGCAGCCTCTCAGGGGGTGCCAATTCACCCCTCCACTTT.

This CDR3 is CASSHGITYGYTF. The CDR3 nucleotides are TGCGCCAGCAGCCATGGGATTACCTATGGCTACACCTTC. The chain carries TRBV4-1 and TRBJ1-2, with no clear D. CDR1 is MGHRA, CDR2 YSYEKL, per germline. Trimming cost V 3 bases and J 4 bases, with 9 bases left between them. The CDR3 has 13 residues.

This clonotype has more than one count but fewer than ten. The chain's CDR3 is CASGAGRGNTIYF. The DNA of the CDR3 is TGTGCCAGCGGAGCCGGCCGTGGAAACACCATATATTTT. The chain uses TRBV7-2 and TRBJ1-3; no firm D call. This CDR3 comprises 13 residues. CDR1 and CDR2 from the germline V gene are SGHTA and FQGNSA. Trimming took 8 bases from V and 3 from J, leaving 11 bases between them.

This clonotype was seen repeatedly, ten times or more. In DNA, the CDR3 is TGTGCCAGCAGCTTTCGGGGCCAAGAGACCCAGTACTTC. Translating gives CASSFRGQETQYF. The V and J genes are TRBV5-5 and TRBJ2-5; tentatively, D is TRBD2 (5 bases). Germline assignment: CDR1 SGHKS and CDR2 YYEKEE (reference sequence). The CDR3 spans 13 residues. Trimming took 2 bases from V and 1 from J, leaving 6 bases between them.

The sample holds many counts of this clonotype. The chain employs TRBV7-2 and TRBJ1-1; the D gene is possibly TRBD1 (6 bases). CDR1 SGHTA and CDR2 FQGNSA come from the germline V gene. The length of the CDR3 is 13 residues. Trimming pared 3 bases from V and 7 bases from J, leaving 12 bases between. The CDR3 bases are TGTGCCAGCAGCTTGAATGGGGGCTTTGAAGCTTTCTTT. This sequence encodes CASSLNGGFEAFF.

This clonotype came up many times. The chain joins TRBV5-1 to TRBJ2-5; D remains ambiguous. Trimming removed 1 base from V and 4 bases from J, with 5 bases in between. The CDR3 consists of 12 residues. Germline V CDR1 and CDR2: SGHRS, YFSETQ. CDR3 sequence (DNA): TGCGCCAGCAGCTTGAGTAGAGAGACCCAGTACTTC. Protein product: CASSLSRETQYF.

The chain uses TRBV5-1 and TRBJ1-3, with unresolved D. The CDR3 has 14 residues. Deletions cut 3 bases from V and 1 base from J, with 8 bases between. CDR1 SGHRS and CDR2 YFSETQ come from the germline V gene. The CDR3 protein is CASSSSLSGNTIYF. The CDR3 DNA follows: TGCGCCAGCAGCTCGAGCTTGTCTGGAAACACCATATATTTT.

This clonotype was picked up many times. This sequence joins TRBV7-2 and TRBJ1-2; D might be TRBD1 (6 bases). Germline V gene data show CDR1 as SGHTA and CDR2 as FQGNSA. This CDR3 contains 12 residues. Trimming stripped 3 bases from V and 6 bases from J, with 8 bases between. CDR3 residues: CASSFYRDGYTF. The CDR3 bases are TGTGCCAGCAGCTTTTACAGGGATGGCTACACCTTC.

This clonotype was seen repeatedly, ten times or more. The chain links TRBV9 to TRBJ1-6; D call uncertain. The CDR3 is 14 amino acids. CDR1 is SGDLS, CDR2 YYNGEE, per germline. V lost 0 bases to trimming and J lost 7 bases, with 8 bases between them. As DNA, the CDR3 is TGTGCCAGCAGCGTAGGACGGGAAAATTCACCCCTCCACTTT. It codes for CASSVGRENSPLHF.

This clonotype was seen ten or more times. The chain couples TRBV7-9 to TRBJ1-1, with a possible D match to TRBD1 (5 bases). The ends were cut back, 0 bases at V and 4 bases at J, with 9 bases in the middle. From germline, CDR1 is SEHNR and CDR2 FQNEAQ (reference sequence). The length of the CDR3 is 14 residues. The CDR3 nucleotides read TGTGCCAGCAGCTTAGCAGGGGATACCACTGAAGCTTTCTTT. Protein sequence: CASSLAGDTTEAFF.

This clonotype was seen only a few times. This chain links TRBV4-2 with TRBJ2-3; TRBD2 matches at 11 bases. Germline CDR1 reads LGHNA; CDR2 reads YNFKEQ. The CDR3 consists of 17 residues. With V trimmed by 0 bases and J by 9 bases, 11 bases remained unmatched. CDR3 loop: CASSQENLAGGQETQYF. CDR3 nucleotide sequence: TGTGCCAGCAGCCAAGAAAACCTAGCGGGGGGCCAGGAGACGCAGTATTTT.

This clonotype was detected ten times or more. The V gene is TRBV28, the J gene TRBJ2-1; 7 bases map to TRBD1. With 6 bases clipped from V and 7 bases from J, the junction kept 12 bases outside the gene matches. CDR3 size: 15 residues. Germline assignment: CDR1 MDHEN and CDR2 SYDVKM. CDR3 protein: CASRSDATGTNEQFF. The CDR3 coding sequence is TGTGCCAGCAGGTCCGACGCGACAGGGACAAATGAGCAGTTCTTC.

This clonotype appeared many times. This chain joins TRBV7-8 and TRBJ2-2; 9 bases are a match to TRBD1. The V segment lost 5 bases and the J segment 3 bases; nucleotides outside the gene matches: 4. Per the germline V gene, CDR1 is SGHVS and CDR2 is FQNEAQ. The CDR3 totals 15 residues. Here the CDR3 DNA reads TGTGCCAGCAGCCGGGACAGGGTAGACACCGGGGAGCTGTTTTTT. Translating gives CASSRDRVDTGELFF.

The V call is TRBV28, the J call TRBJ2-1; either TRBD1 or TRBD2 may fit D (6 bases each). This CDR3 has 12 residues. In germline, CDR1 is MDHEN, CDR2 SYDVKM. The germline V and J ends were trimmed by 7 bases and 8 bases, with 12 bases remaining between them. CDR3 sequence (DNA): TGTGCCAGCATGAAGGGGGGAGATGAGCAGTTCTTC. It translates to CASMKGGDEQFF.